Each of the 11 T cell receptor beta chains below was sequenced from the same sample in a study of T cells in Graves' hyperthyroidism and ophthalmopathy. RNA transcripts gave rise to amplified TCR beta CDR3 regions. The HTBI primer set drove a first-round RT-PCR of the TCR CDR3. TCRdb recomputed calls from the multiplex PCR reads with MiXCR, one row per CDR3 protein. The top ten clones hold 44% of a sample with a few hundred thousand distinct CDR3 sequences, 46% of them seen once. Sequences were obtained from peripheral blood or thyroid tissue (not recorded which). The source is an adult woman with Graves' disease, either hyperthyroidism or ophthalmopathy (not recorded which).

This chain connects TRBV4-1 to TRBJ1-1; no clear D. V was pared by 1 base and J by 1 base, with 7 bases between. The CDR3 length is 14 residues. The germline gives CDR1 MGHRA, CDR2 YSYEKL. Here the CDR3 reads CASSQGHKNTEAFF. In DNA form, the CDR3 reads TGCGCCAGCAGCCAAGGGCATAAGAACACTGAAGCTTTCTTT.

This clonotype was seen many times. DNA of the CDR3: TGCGCCAGCAGCAGGACAGGTCGGGATGGCTACACCTTC. It is translated as CASSRTGRDGYTF. J is TRBJ1-2 and V is TRBV5-1, with 7 bases fitting TRBD1. The CDR3 consists of 13 residues. The germline gives CDR1 SGHRS, CDR2 YFSETQ. V lost 4 bases, J lost 6 bases, and 6 bases stayed unmatched. The entire variable domain, with the rest obtained from reference TRBV5-1 and TRBJ1-2, is as follows: KAGVTQTPRYLIKTRGQQVTLSCSPISGHRSVSWYQQTPGQGLQFLFEYFSETQRNKGNFPGRFSGRQFSNSRSEMNVSTLELGDSALYLCASSRTGRDGYTFGSGTRLTVV.

V gene TRBV5-6 combines with J gene TRBJ1-5; the D is unclear. With 2 bases removed from V and 3 bases from J, the gap between germline ends came to 9 bases. CDR3 length: 14 amino acids. Germline V gene sequence: CDR1 SGHDT, CDR2 YYEEEE. The CDR3 bases are TGTGCCAGCAGCTTCCACGGGTTCAATCAGCCCCAGCATTTT. It is translated as CASSFHGFNQPQHF.

The chain is built from TRBV10-3 and TRBJ1-1, with 7 bases identical to TRBD1. Germline V lookup: CDR1 ENHRY, CDR2 SYGVKD. Trimming removed 6 bases from V and 1 base from J; junction bases left unmatched: 2. This CDR3 is built from 13 residues. CDR3 residues: CAIRGTANTEAFF. The CDR3 nucleotides are TGTGCCATCAGGGGGACAGCGAACACTGAAGCTTTCTTT.

The chain employs TRBV10-3 and TRBJ1-5, with D perhaps TRBD1 (6 bases). The CDR3 covers 14 residues. Germline CDR1 reads ENHRY; CDR2 reads SYGVKD. Trimming removed 5 bases from V and 4 bases from J, with 12 bases in between. The CDR3 DNA sequence: TGTGCCATCAGTTCCGGACAGACAAATCAGCCCCAGCATTTT. This codes for CAISSGQTNQPQHF.

This clonotype came up a few times. J is TRBJ1-2 and V is TRBV29-1; possibly TRBD1 for D (5 bases). Germline CDR1 SQVTM, CDR2 ANQGSEA. Trimming removed 3 bases at V and 3 bases at J, with 11 bases between. The length of the CDR3 is 13 residues. The CDR3: CSVDRQGDYGYTF. The CDR3 bases are TGCAGCGTTGATCGGCAGGGCGACTATGGCTACACCTTC.

This chain uses TRBV20-1 with TRBJ2-7, with TRBD1 identical over 8 bases. This CDR3 comprises 13 residues. Trimming removed 5 bases from V and 4 bases from J; junction bases left unmatched: 7. Germline CDR1 is DFQATT and CDR2 is SNEGSKA (reference sequence). The CDR3 is CSALLRQGYEQYF. DNA for the CDR3: TGCAGTGCTCTCCTTCGACAGGGGTACGAGCAGTACTTC.

This chain uses TRBV15 with TRBJ1-2, with 10 bases lining up with TRBD1. CDR1 and CDR2 (germline): LNHNV, YYDKDF (reference sequence). V lost 2 bases, J lost 5 bases, and 2 bases stayed unmatched. The CDR3 is 14 residues long. CDR3 region: CATSRPGQGYGYTF. In DNA form, the CDR3 reads TGTGCCACCAGCAGACCGGGACAGGGGTATGGCTACACCTTC.

This clonotype was found once. The chain is built from TRBV2 and TRBJ1-2, with D possibly TRBD1 on 6 matching bases. The CDR3 is 13 residues long. The germline V gene encodes CDR1 SNHLY and CDR2 FYNNEI. Trimming removed 10 bases at V and 8 bases at J, with 20 bases between. The CDR3 DNA reads TGTGCCACGGAGACAGGAGTTAATGAGGGCTACACCTTC. Its protein is CATETGVNEGYTF.

The chain employs TRBV10-3 and TRBJ1-4; 10 positions agree with TRBD1. In germline, CDR1 is ENHRY, CDR2 SYGVKD. CDR3 length equals 17 residues. The V gene end was trimmed by 2 bases and the J gene end by 0 bases; junction bases not matched to a gene: 3. CDR3 in DNA: TGTGCCATCAGTGAGCCCGGACAGGGGGCAACTAATGAAAAACTGTTTTTT. Translated: CAISEPGQGATNEKLFF.

This clonotype has more than one count but fewer than ten. This rearrangement joins TRBV25-1 to TRBJ2-1; D ambiguous. V lost 3 bases and J lost 2, with 11 bases in between. Germline assignment: CDR1 MGHDK and CDR2 SYGVNS. The CDR3 sequence is 15 residues long. The CDR3 here is CASSDPRIPYNEQFF. CDR3 DNA sequence: TGTGCCAGCAGTGACCCACGGATACCCTACAATGAGCAGTTCTTC.